These T cell receptor beta chains were read from a single sample in a study of T cells in localized non-small cell lung cancer. TCRdb's copy holds only in-frame clones and misses some; the assay was immunoSEQ multiplex PCR. The sample has roughly 2,600 clones; roughly 17% are singletons. The sample consisted of lung tumor tissue, taken before any cancer treatment. The source of these receptors is a woman aged 40-75 years with stage II lung adenocarcinoma. CDR3s include the opening cysteine and the closing phenylalanine or tryptophan. Each record gives: clone size, V gene, J gene, D gene, CDR3 protein, CDR3 DNA. D genes are given only for firm matches. Some rows have no size entry. The others give once, few or many, or a class for an expanded clone.

size: NA; V: TRBV11-3; J: TRBJ2-3; D: NA; CDR3: CASSLWWGGSTDTQYF; DNA: TGTGCCAGCAGCTTATGGTGGGGGGGCAGCACAGATACGCAGTATTTT
size: NA; V: TRBV19; J: TRBJ1-4; D: TRBD1; CDR3: CASSLGQDESEKLFF; DNA: TGTGCCAGTAGCCTTGGACAGGATGAAAGTGAAAAACTGTTTTTT
size: few; V: TRBV28; J: TRBJ2-4; D: TRBD2; CDR3: CASSGGVHQNIQYF; DNA: TGTGCCAGCAGTGGGGGGGTCCATCAAAACATTCAGTACTTC
size: few; V: TRBV6-8; J: TRBJ1-6; D: NA; CDR3: CASTGRSYNSPLHF; DNA: TGTGCCAGCACGGGCAGGTCCTATAATTCACCCCTCCACTTT
size: medium-sized; V: TRBV6-8; J: TRBJ2-2; D: TRBD1; CDR3: CASSLTGWGTGELFF; DNA: TGTGCCAGCAGCCTGACAGGGTGGGGCACCGGGGAGCTGTTTTTT
size: few; V: TRBV11-3; J: TRBJ2-1; D: TRBD1; CDR3: CASSAGTGGFNEQFF; DNA: TGTGCCAGCAGCGCAGGGACAGGGGGGTTCAATGAGCAGTTCTTC
size: NA; V: TRBV9; J: TRBJ2-6; D: TRBD1; CDR3: CASSGTGGPGANVLTF; DNA: TGTGCCAGCAGTGGGACAGGGGGCCCTGGGGCCAACGTCCTGACTTTC
size: few; V: TRBV19; J: TRBJ2-7; D: TRBD1; CDR3: CASSIVQGAYEQYF; DNA: TGTGCCAGTAGTATAGTACAGGGGGCCTACGAGCAGTACTTC
size: medium-sized; V: TRBV6-8; J: TRBJ2-2; D: NA; CDR3: CAIFSGWTGELFF; DNA: TGTGCCATCTTCTCGGGGTGGACCGGGGAGCTGTTTTTT
size: medium-sized; V: TRBV6-8; J: TRBJ1-2; D: NA; CDR3: CASSYSPGDYGYTF; DNA: TGTGCCAGCAGTTACTCGCCAGGGGACTATGGCTACACCTTC
size: NA; V: TRBV11-3; J: TRBJ1-2; D: TRBD1; CDR3: CASSLTTGLRGGYTF; DNA: TGTGCCAGCAGCTTAACGACAGGGTTAAGAGGTGGCTACACCTTC
size: few; V: TRBV11-3; J: TRBJ2-2; D: TRBD1; CDR3: CASSEWTGTLGGELFF; DNA: TGTGCCAGCAGCGAGTGGACAGGGACCCTTGGCGGGGAGCTGTTTTTT
size: NA; V: TRBV11-3; J: TRBJ2-5; D: TRBD2; CDR3: CASSRRAGGPWETQYF; DNA: TGTGCCAGCAGCCGTAGAGCGGGGGGGCCCTGGGAGACCCAGTACTTC
size: few; V: TRBV28; J: TRBJ1-2; D: NA; CDR3: CASMGTIGRGSYGYTF; DNA: TGTGCCAGCATGGGAACTATTGGGAGGGGTTCCTATGGCTACACCTTC
size: medium-sized; V: TRBV11-3; J: TRBJ2-7; D: NA; CDR3: CASSLDPVPYEQYF; DNA: TGTGCCAGCAGCTTAGATCCGGTCCCCTACGAGCAGTACTTC
size: once; V: TRBV5-1; J: TRBJ2-2; D: TRBD1; CDR3: CASSPGTAYAGELFF; DNA: TGCGCCAGCAGCCCCGGGACAGCCTACGCCGGGGAGCTGTTTTTT
size: NA; V: TRBV19; J: TRBJ2-5; D: TRBD1; CDR3: CASSLVRDRKETQYF; DNA: TGTGCCAGTAGCCTTGTTCGGGACAGGAAAGAGACCCAGTACTTC
size: large; V: TRBV11-3; J: TRBJ2-3; D: TRBD1; CDR3: CASSERQGGDTDTQYF; DNA: TGTGCCAGCAGCGAGCGACAGGGGGGAGACACAGATACGCAGTATTTT
size: medium-sized; V: TRBV11-3; J: TRBJ1-2; D: NA; CDR3: CASSLGSTGSYGYTF; DNA: TGTGCCAGCAGCTTAGGGTCGACAGGTTCCTATGGCTACACCTTC
size: NA; V: TRBV11-3; J: TRBJ2-3; D: TRBD2; CDR3: CASSLRGVRTDTQYF; DNA: TGTGCCAGCAGCTTACGGGGGGTCCGGACAGATACGCAGTATTTT
size: NA; V: TRBV6-8; J: TRBJ2-3; D: NA; CDR3: CASSYLAGSTDTQYF; DNA: TGTGCCAGCAGTTACTTGGCGGGGAGCACAGATACGCAGTATTTT
size: NA; V: TRBV10-2; J: TRBJ2-7; D: NA; CDR3: CASSESIRPYEQYF; DNA: TGCGCCAGCAGTGAGTCCATAAGGCCTTACGAGCAGTACTTC
size: few; V: TRBV6-8; J: TRBJ2-2; D: NA; CDR3: CASRTLGGGAGELFF; DNA: TGTGCCAGCCGTACGCTGGGGGGGGGCGCCGGGGAGCTGTTTTTT
size: NA; V: TRBV5-1; J: TRBJ2-7; D: TRBD2; CDR3: CASSLAASGPYEQYF; DNA: TGCGCCAGCAGCTTGGCTGCTAGCGGCCCCTACGAGCAGTACTTC
size: few; V: TRBV25-1; J: TRBJ1-4; D: TRBD1; CDR3: CASAPTGIDEKLFF; DNA: TGTGCCAGTGCCCCGACAGGGATAGATGAAAAACTGTTTTTT
size: NA; V: TRBV4-1; J: TRBJ1-1; D: TRBD1; CDR3: CASSHGQGVQAFF; DNA: TGCGCCAGCAGCCATGGACAGGGGGTTCAAGCTTTCTTT
size: medium-sized; V: TRBV11-3; J: TRBJ1-6; D: NA; CDR3: CASSRLSSYNSPLHF; DNA: TGTGCCAGCAGCCGGCTGAGCTCCTATAATTCACCCCTCCACTTT
size: NA; V: TRBV19; J: TRBJ1-1; D: NA; CDR3: CARLGGVANTEAFF; DNA: TGTGCCAGGTTGGGGGGGGTAGCGAACACTGAAGCTTTCTTT
size: few; V: TRBV4-1; J: TRBJ1-5; D: TRBD1; CDR3: CASSRGTEQPQHF; DNA: TGCGCCAGCAGCCGAGGGACAGAGCAGCCCCAGCATTTT
size: few; V: TRBV28; J: TRBJ1-2; D: NA; CDR3: CASSHPRTDHYGYTF; DNA: TGTGCCAGCAGCCACCCGCGGACAGACCACTATGGCTACACCTTC
size: few; V: TRBV19; J: TRBJ1-3; D: TRBD1; CDR3: CASSRNRGRTGNTIYF; DNA: TGTGCCAGTAGTCGAAACAGGGGGCGGACTGGAAACACCATATATTTT
size: NA; V: TRBV19; J: TRBJ1-2; D: TRBD1; CDR3: CASRTGTGYTF; DNA: TGTGCCAGTAGGACAGGGACTGGCTACACCTTC
size: NA; V: TRBV5-1; J: TRBJ2-7; D: TRBD2; CDR3: CASSPGGTSNEQYF; DNA: TGCGCCAGCAGCCCGGGGGGGACTAGTAACGAGCAGTACTTC
size: medium-sized; V: TRBV11-3; J: TRBJ1-1; D: TRBD1; CDR3: CASSLVGDRGNTEAFF; DNA: TGTGCCAGCAGCTTAGTAGGGGACAGGGGGAACACTGAAGCTTTCTTT
size: NA; V: TRBV29-1; J: TRBJ2-5; D: TRBD2; CDR3: CSAYGTSGDGETQYF; DNA: TGCAGCGCCTACGGGACTAGCGGGGACGGAGAGACCCAGTACTTC
size: NA; V: TRBV11-3; J: TRBJ2-3; D: NA; CDR3: CASSWGAGNTDTQYF; DNA: TGTGCCAGCAGCTGGGGGGCAGGGAATACAGATACGCAGTATTTT
size: NA; V: TRBV19; J: TRBJ2-4; D: TRBD2; CDR3: CASSIRLAGGPVDIQYF; DNA: TGTGCCAGTAGTATAAGACTAGCGGGGGGTCCGGTGGACATTCAGTACTTC
size: NA; V: TRBV28; J: TRBJ2-4; D: NA; CDR3: CASSFRDSGTAKNIQYF; DNA: TGTGCCAGCAGTTTCCGGGACTCGGGGACCGCCAAAAACATTCAGTACTTC
size: NA; V: TRBV6-8; J: TRBJ2-5; D: NA; CDR3: CASSDWVNQETQYF; DNA: TGTGCCAGCAGTGATTGGGTAAACCAAGAGACCCAGTACTTC
size: few; V: TRBV6-8; J: TRBJ1-2; D: TRBD1; CDR3: CASRDRPFNYGYTF; DNA: TGTGCCAGCAGGGACAGGCCTTTTAACTATGGCTACACCTTC
size: large; V: TRBV19; J: TRBJ1-1; D: NA; CDR3: CASSIRGKNTEAFF; DNA: TGTGCCAGTAGTATTCGGGGGAAGAACACTGAAGCTTTCTTT